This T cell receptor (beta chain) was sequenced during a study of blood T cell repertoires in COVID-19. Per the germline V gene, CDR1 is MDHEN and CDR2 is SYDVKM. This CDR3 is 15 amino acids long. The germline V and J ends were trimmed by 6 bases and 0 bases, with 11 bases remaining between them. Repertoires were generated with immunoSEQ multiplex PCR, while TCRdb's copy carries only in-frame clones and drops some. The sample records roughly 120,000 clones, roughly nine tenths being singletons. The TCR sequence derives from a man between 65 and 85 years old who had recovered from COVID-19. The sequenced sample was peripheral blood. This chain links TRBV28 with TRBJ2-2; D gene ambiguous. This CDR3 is CASRSTGTNTGELFF. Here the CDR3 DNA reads TGTGCCAGCAGGTCGACTGGTACGAACACCGGGGAGCTGTTTTTT.